Sequencing of this T cell receptor (beta chain) was carried out in a study of blood T cell repertoires in COVID-19. Study information: The origin of the acute and convalescent COVID-19 samples was the United States, Italy and Spain. Sources were T cells, B-cell-depleted T cells, or PBMCs; the material itself was cDNA or gDNA.

Clones were read by immunoSEQ multiplex PCR, and TCRdb kept only the in-frame ones, dropping some. The repertoire holds some 330,000 clones, with about four fifths as singletons. CDR1 is SEHNR, CDR2 FQNEAQ, per germline (reference sequence). This CDR3 is built from 15 residues. V shed 4 bases and J shed 0 bases, with 12 bases lying between them. This TCR was sampled from a woman aged 50 to 65 who had recovered from COVID-19. The sample comprised PBMCs or T cells enriched from blood (not recorded which). The V gene is TRBV7-9, the J gene TRBJ1-1, with D hard to call. The CDR3 DNA follows: TGTGCCAGCAGCTCGGCAAGACACGTGAACACTGAAGCTTTCTTT. As protein: CASSSARHVNTEAFF.